Shown below are 12 T cell receptor beta chains from a single sample sequenced in a study of blood T cell repertoires in COVID-19. Libraries were prepared by immunoSEQ multiplex PCR; TCRdb keeps only in-frame clonotypes and omits some of them. In the table there are about 260,000 clones, under 90% of which are singletons. Sequenced input: peripheral blood. These TCRs come from a man in his sixties with acute or convalescent COVID-19.

The chain combines TRBV5-1 with TRBJ2-2; D uncertain. Trimming removed 3 bases at V and 6 bases at J, with 9 bases between. The CDR3 sequence is 13 residues long. Germline V CDR1 and CDR2: SGHRS, YFSETQ. CDR3 bases: TGCGCCAGCAGCTGGGCAGGTTCCGGGGAGCTGTTTTTT. Its translation is CASSWAGSGELFF.

This clone was seen just once. V is TRBV19 and J is TRBJ2-7; tentative D call: TRBD2 (6 bases). Germline V gene lookup returns CDR1 LNHDA and CDR2 SQIVND (reference sequence). The CDR3 spans 14 residues. V lost 1 base and J lost 4, with 11 bases in between. CDR3 DNA: TGTGCCAGTAGTATAGCGGCAGGGACTTACGAGCAGTACTTC. Its protein is CASSIAAGTYEQYF.

J is TRBJ1-2 and V is TRBV4-1; D uncertain. Trimming left V 2 bases short and J 8 bases short, with 18 bases between. CDR1 is MGHRA and CDR2 is YSYEKL in the germline V gene. CDR3 length equals 15 residues. The CDR3: CASSQFDTLNMGYTF. Here the CDR3 DNA reads TGCGCCAGCAGCCAATTCGACACCCTGAACATGGGCTACACCTTC.

The chain is built from TRBV4-3 and TRBJ2-5; tentative D call: TRBD2 (5 bases). The CDR3 is made up of 15 amino acids. The V end lost 1 base, the J end lost 4 bases, and 13 bases lay between the germline ends. Germline lookup yields CDR1 LGHNA and CDR2 YSLEER. CDR3: CASSQGALAGETQYF. The CDR3 DNA is TGCGCCAGCAGCCAAGGAGCGCTAGCCGGAGAGACCCAGTACTTC.

J is TRBJ2-5 and V is TRBV5-1; TRBD2 aligns across 11 bases. With 1 base clipped from V and 4 bases from J, the junction kept 9 bases outside the gene matches. This CDR3 contains 17 residues. Germline CDR1 and CDR2: SGHRS and YFSETQ. CDR3 in amino acids: CASSLTAGLAARETQYF. The CDR3 DNA reads as TGCGCCAGCAGCTTGACGGCGGGACTAGCGGCACGAGAGACCCAGTACTTC.

The chain uses TRBV29-1 and TRBJ1-2, with D maybe TRBD1 (6 bases). Germline V gene lookup returns CDR1 SQVTM and CDR2 ANQGSEA. Trimming stripped 1 base from V and 8 bases from J, with 14 bases between. There are 13 residues in the CDR3. This chain's CDR3 is CSVEGTAPQGYTF. In DNA, the CDR3 is TGCAGCGTTGAAGGGACAGCGCCTCAGGGCTACACCTTC.

This sequence joins TRBV4-1 and TRBJ1-5; D uncertain. The CDR3 is 16 residues long. Germline loops: CDR1 MGHRA, CDR2 YSYEKL. V dropped 1 base and J dropped 9 bases, with 19 bases sitting between them. In nucleotides, the CDR3 is TGCGCCAGCAGCCAAGGGGAGGAAATACGAGGTCGGCCCCAGCATTTT. Encoded protein: CASSQGEEIRGRPQHF.

This chain joins TRBV19 and TRBJ2-3, with TRBD1 matching 7 bases. This CDR3 has 15 amino acids. V was clipped by 7 bases and J by 3 bases; unmatched bases: 10. Germline loops: CDR1 LNHDA, CDR2 SQIVND (reference sequence). The CDR3 loop reads CASTPTGKGTDTQYF. The CDR3 DNA is TGTGCCAGTACCCCGACAGGGAAGGGGACAGATACGCAGTATTTT. Together with reference TRBV19 and TRBJ2-3, the CDR3 gives the full variable domain: DGGITQSPKYLFRKEGQNVTLSCEQNLNHDAMYWYRQDPGQGLRLIYYSQIVNDFQKGDIAEGYSVSREKKESFPLTVTSAQKNPTAFYLCASTPTGKGTDTQYFGPGTRLTVL.

The V call is TRBV28, the J call TRBJ1-2; no clear D gene. The CDR3 runs to 14 residues. Germline CDR1 is MDHEN and CDR2 is SYDVKM. Trimming stripped 3 bases from V and 5 bases from J, with 13 bases between. CDR3 sequence reads: CASSFMAESYGYTF. CDR3 DNA sequence: TGTGCCAGCAGTTTTATGGCGGAGTCATATGGCTACACCTTC.

This chain connects TRBV15 to TRBJ2-7, with D possibly matching TRBD1 (5 bases). This CDR3 comprises 13 residues. Trimming took off 4 bases at V and 2 bases at J, with 9 bases between the two ends. The germline CDR1 and CDR2 sequences are LNHNV and YYDKDF (reference sequence). CDR3 nucleotide sequence: TGTGCCACCAGCACCAGGGAACCCTACGAGCAGTACTTC. Encoded protein: CATSTREPYEQYF.

The chain couples TRBV28 to TRBJ2-1, with 9 bases aligning to TRBD2. Per the germline V gene, CDR1 is MDHEN and CDR2 is SYDVKM. The CDR3 is 15 residues long. J gave up 4 bases and V 2 bases, and 3 bases lay outside the gene matches. This CDR3 is CASSLGSGSYNEQFF. The DNA for the CDR3 is TGTGCCAGCAGTTTAGGTAGCGGGAGTTACAATGAGCAGTTCTTC.

This clone occurred a few times. This rearrangement joins TRBV2 to TRBJ1-1; 7 bases fit TRBD1. The V segment lost 8 bases and the J segment 0 bases; nucleotides outside the gene matches: 12. The germline V gene encodes CDR1 SNHLY and CDR2 FYNNEI. The CDR3 has 16 residues. The CDR3 DNA sequence: TGTGCCAGCTTTCGAGGGGACAGCTTCATGAACACTGAAGCTTTCTTT. It yields the protein CASFRGDSFMNTEAFF.